Following are 21 T cell receptor beta chains from one sample sequenced in a study of blood T cells in healthy people across ages. With a J-beta primer mix and a sample-barcoded 5' primer, a second PCR ran about 6 to 11 cycles. TCRdb re-derived calls from the 5' RACE reads in MiXCR, one entry per CDR3 protein. The sample records around 1,600,000 distinct CDR3 sequences, roughly 43% being singletons. Sequencing input: blood. The source of these receptors is a woman under 30 in good health.

Ten or more counts support this clonotype. The germline gene is not matched at one end of the junction; a read error may be the cause. The chain carries TRBV12-3 or TRBV12-4 and TRBJ2-1; D not certain. The CDR3 sequence is 11 residues long. The CDR3 bases are TGCGCCAGCAGCTTCCGTTTAGAGCAGTTCTTC. Amino acids: CASSFRLEQFF.

The sample holds a few counts of this clonotype. The CDR3 here is CSVELAGTDTQYF. In nucleotides, the CDR3 is TGCAGCGTTGAACTAGCGGGCACAGATACGCAGTATTTT. The chain combines TRBV29-1 with TRBJ2-3; 7 bases are shared with TRBD2. Germline V gene lookup returns CDR1 SQVTM and CDR2 ANQGSEA. V gave up 2 bases and J gave up 1 base; unmatched junction bases: 0. This CDR3 has 13 residues.

This clonotype was seen more than once but under ten times. The chain links TRBV5-1 to TRBJ2-6, with D possibly TRBD1 on 6 matching bases. V was shortened by 2 bases and J by 0 bases, with 12 bases between the two germline ends. CDR3 length: 17 residues. Per the germline V gene, CDR1 is SGHRS and CDR2 is YFSETQ. CDR3 nucleotides: TGCGCCAGCAGCTTAAGGACAGCCGACTCTGGGGCCAACGTCCTGACTTTC. This codes for CASSLRTADSGANVLTF. The whole variable domain, filled in from reference TRBV5-1 and TRBJ2-6, reads KAGVTQTPRYLIKTRGQQVTLSCSPISGHRSVSWYQQTPGQGLQFLFEYFSETQRNKGNFPGRFSGRQFSNSRSEMNVSTLELGDSALYLCASSLRTADSGANVLTFGAGSRLTVL.

This chain connects TRBV3-1 to TRBJ2-1; D could derive from TRBD1 or TRBD2 (5 bases each). The CDR3 has 17 residues. V was pared by 6 bases and J by 8 bases, with 26 bases between. Germline CDR1 reads LGHDT; CDR2 reads YNNKEL (reference sequence). CDR3 in DNA: TGTGCCAGCAGTCCGAGAGGGGTAACCTACTCACAATATGAGCAGTTCTTC. This codes for CASSPRGVTYSQYEQFF.

This clonotype was seen more than once but under ten times. The J gene is TRBJ1-5, the V gene TRBV24-1; TRBD1 is a possible D gene (6 bases). Germline assignment: CDR1 KGHDR and CDR2 SFDVKD. This CDR3 comprises 14 residues. V was pared by 9 bases and J by 3 bases, with 14 bases between. CDR3: CATQHTGLNQPQHF. CDR3 DNA sequence: TGTGCCACCCAACACACAGGGCTCAATCAGCCCCAGCATTTT.

The chain recombines TRBV15 with TRBJ2-5; D might be TRBD1 (5 bases). This CDR3 region has 15 residues. Per germline, CDR1 LNHNV and CDR2 YYDKDF (reference sequence). Trimming removed 0 bases from V and 2 bases from J, with 10 bases in between. CDR3 amino acids: CATSRDLTVQETQYF. The CDR3 region has the DNA TGTGCCACCAGCAGAGATCTGACAGTTCAAGAGACCCAGTACTTC.

The V call is TRBV12-3 or TRBV12-4, the J call TRBJ2-7; the D gene is possibly TRBD1 (6 bases). The length of the CDR3 is 12 residues. Trimming left V 5 bases short and J 5 bases short, with 10 bases between. The chain's CDR3 is CASSTGTHEQYF. The CDR3 DNA reads TGTGCCAGCAGTACAGGGACCCACGAGCAGTACTTC.

The chain has TRBV15 and TRBJ1-4; 8 bases align to TRBD1. The CDR3 has 16 residues. Per germline, CDR1 LNHNV and CDR2 YYDKDF (reference sequence). J was trimmed by 6 bases and V by 6 bases; bases with no gene match: 12. The CDR3 DNA reads as TGTGCCACCAGGGGGGGGTCCGGACAGGGTTATGAAAAACTGTTTTTT. Translation: CATRGGSGQGYEKLFF.

The gene calls are TRBV28 and TRBJ2-5, with 9 bases lining up with TRBD2. TRBJ2-7 explains the end of the DNA better; the J call may be wrong. Germline V CDR1 and CDR2: MDHEN, SYDVKM. This CDR3 region has 15 residues. CDR3 nucleotide sequence: TGTGCCAGCAGTCCTCACTTAGCGGGAGACTACGAGCAGTACTTC. It encodes CASSPHLAGDYEQYF.

This clonotype was recorded a few times. The chain links TRBV20-1 to TRBJ2-7, with 7 positions matching TRBD1. Germline V gene data show CDR1 as DFQATT and CDR2 as SNEGSKA (reference sequence). V lost 3 bases, J lost 0 bases, and 5 bases stayed unmatched. This CDR3 is 14 amino acids long. DNA of the CDR3: TGCAGTGCTAGGGACAGGACCCGCTCCTACGAGCAGTACTTC. Translated: CSARDRTRSYEQYF.

J is TRBJ1-2 and V is TRBV9; tentatively, D is TRBD1 (6 bases). The V and J ends lost 2 bases and 4 bases respectively, with 12 bases between them. The CDR3 runs 14 residues. Germline CDR1 is SGDLS and CDR2 is YYNGEE. For the CDR3, the DNA is TGTGCCAGCAGCGTCAATGACAGGACCTATGGCTACACCTTC. Translating it yields CASSVNDRTYGYTF.

This clonotype was counted only a few times. This chain joins TRBV12-3 or TRBV12-4 and TRBJ2-7; 7 bases map to TRBD1. CDR3 size: 14 residues. The J segment lost 5 bases and the V segment lost 5 bases, leaving 9 bases of the junction unmatched. The CDR3 loop reads CASSGTESRNEQYF. Here the CDR3 DNA reads TGTGCCAGCAGTGGGACAGAAAGTAGAAACGAGCAGTACTTC.

This rearrangement joins TRBV4-1 to TRBJ1-1, with D hard to call. CDR3 length: 15 residues. CDR1 is MGHRA, CDR2 YSYEKL, per germline. V lost 1 base and J 1 base, leaving 10 bases between the germline ends. The CDR3 spells CASSQVEGGNTEAFF. The CDR3 DNA is TGCGCCAGCAGCCAAGTGGAGGGAGGGAACACTGAAGCTTTCTTT.

This clonotype was seen a few times. The rearrangement uses TRBV15 and TRBJ1-2, with a tentative D call TRBD1 (5 bases). V dropped 7 bases and J dropped 6 bases, with 18 bases sitting between them. The CDR3 runs to 14 residues. Germline CDR1 LNHNV, CDR2 YYDKDF (reference sequence). DNA for the CDR3: TGTGCCACCACCAAGTGGGGCGAGGAACATGGCTACACCTTC. Residues: CATTKWGEEHGYTF. The variable domain in full, completed from reference TRBV15 and TRBJ1-2, reads DAMVIQNPRYQVTQFGKPVTLSCSQTLNHNVMYWYQQKSSQAPKLLFHYYDKDFNNEADTPDNFQSRRPNTSFCFLDIRSPGLGDTAMYLCATTKWGEEHGYTFGSGTRLTVV.

V gene TRBV28 combines with J gene TRBJ1-1; no clear D gene. In germline, CDR1 is MDHEN, CDR2 SYDVKM. Trimming pared 7 bases from V and 5 bases from J, leaving 11 bases between. The CDR3 extends over 12 amino acids. CDR3 nucleotide sequence: TGTGCCAGCACAATGGGTAGGACTGAAGCTTTCTTT. It translates to CASTMGRTEAFF.

There are a few counts of this clonotype. V is TRBV3-1 and J is TRBJ2-7; no definite D call. This CDR3 is 16 amino acids long. V was shortened by 0 bases and J by 0 bases, with 12 bases between the two germline ends. CDR1 and CDR2 from the germline V gene are LGHDT and YNNKEL (reference sequence). CDR3 loop: CASSQDYPILSYEQYF. CDR3 coding DNA: TGTGCCAGCAGCCAAGATTATCCCATCCTCTCCTACGAGCAGTACTTC.

This clonotype was counted at least ten times. The chain carries TRBV12-3 or TRBV12-4 and TRBJ1-1; no reliable D call. V gave up 6 bases and J gave up 0 bases, with 5 bases separating them. The CDR3 is 12 residues long. For the CDR3, the DNA is TGTGCCAGCAGCCCCATGAACACTGAAGCTTTCTTT. Protein product: CASSPMNTEAFF.

The chain links TRBV11-2 to TRBJ1-1; D is perhaps TRBD1 (5 bases). Deletions cut 7 bases from V and 3 bases from J, with 30 bases between. This CDR3 comprises 19 residues. Germline V CDR1 and CDR2: SGHAT, FQNNGV. The CDR3 is CASKNFFWWNPGEDTEAFF. The CDR3 bases are TGTGCCAGCAAAAACTTTTTCTGGTGGAACCCGGGGGAGGACACTGAAGCTTTCTTT.

This clonotype appeared a few times. CDR3 amino acids: CATSRDRSPNYGYTF. CDR3 DNA sequence: TGTGCCACCAGCAGAGATAGATCCCCTAACTATGGCTACACCTTC. The chain links TRBV15 to TRBJ1-2; D gene unclear. This CDR3 is 15 amino acids long. Germline V lookup: CDR1 LNHNV, CDR2 YYDKDF (reference sequence). Trimming took off 0 bases at V and 0 bases at J, with 8 bases between the two ends.

This chain connects TRBV4-3 to TRBJ2-4, with D possibly being TRBD2 (7 bases). Trimming stripped 2 bases from V and 13 bases from J, with 21 bases between. The CDR3 sequence is 15 residues long. CDR1 is LGHNA, CDR2 YSLEER, per germline. The CDR3 DNA is TGCGCCAGCAGCCAAACCTCGACTGGGGGGGCAAAGCAGTACTTC. Translation: CASSQTSTGGAKQYF.

The rearrangement links TRBV7-2 to TRBJ2-6, with 9 nucleotides matching TRBD1. Germline values: CDR1 SGHTA, CDR2 FQGNSA. J was trimmed by 2 bases and V by 2 bases; bases with no gene match: 1. The CDR3 has 16 residues. The CDR3 DNA sequence: TGTGCCAGCAGCTTAACAGGGGGCACTGGGGCCAACGTCCTGACTTTC. Protein: CASSLTGGTGANVLTF.